This T cell receptor (beta chain) was identified during a study of post-analysis software for immune sequencing data. The wider study: Recorded subtypes: relapsing-remitting, secondary progressive, progressive-relapsing; some patients unannotated.

Of note for this clonotype: The antigen remains unidentified.

The CDR3 consists of 12 residues. V gave up 3 bases and J gave up 4 bases, with 4 bases separating them. Germline CDR1 reads MNHNS; CDR2 reads SASEGT. Unique molecular identifiers were built into the TCR beta cDNA libraries. Roughly 0.5 million cDNA molecules were obtained from approximately 0.91 to 9.4 million T cells. MiXCR, run by TCRdb on the PCR reads, gives a single entry per CDR3 protein. This table holds about 380,000 distinct CDR3 sequences, 30% to 45% found once. Whole-study findings and limits: Relative to controls, patients had roughly five TRBV segments at higher frequency, with TRBV5-6, TRBV5-1 and TRBV20-1 among these. Under the F measure, samples that were prepared in one batch clustered strongly together.

The chain carries TRBV6-1 and TRBJ1-5; D is undetermined. Sequenced: blood. This TCR was recovered from a girl aged 5 to 17 with multiple sclerosis. CDR3: CASSEWNQPQHF. The DNA for the CDR3 is TGTGCCAGCAGTGAGTGGAATCAGCCCCAGCATTTT.